This TCR beta chain was sequenced for a study of blood T cell repertoires in COVID-19. Overall study: Nucleic acid was either cDNA or gDNA, and it came from T cells, B-cell-depleted T cells, or PBMCs.

This clone was seen just once. J gave up 5 bases and V 0 bases, and 7 bases lay outside the gene matches. Germline loops: CDR1 MNHNY, CDR2 SVGAGI (reference sequence). CDR3 length: 15 residues. Repertoires were generated with immunoSEQ multiplex PCR, while TCRdb's copy carries only in-frame clones and drops some. The table has about 480,000 clones, roughly 87% seen once; the top ten hold 0.7% to 1%. The specimen was peripheral blood. This TCR derives from a young man with COVID-19, enrolled during active disease. The gene calls are TRBV6-6 and TRBJ2-7, with 7 bases identical to TRBD1. CDR3 sequence: CASSYSGQYRDEQYF. The CDR3 DNA sequence: TGTGCCAGCAGTTACTCGGGACAGTACCGGGACGAGCAGTACTTC.